The next 20 T cell receptor beta chains were all read from a single sample in a study of blood T cell repertoires in COVID-19. Using immunoSEQ multiplex PCR, the repertoire was profiled, and TCRdb retains in-frame clones only, with some absent. Of approximately 170,000 clones listed, about four fifths are singletons. Material for sequencing was peripheral blood. The source is a woman of 80 years or more with active or convalescent COVID-19.

The chain couples TRBV7-2 to TRBJ2-1; the D gene is possibly TRBD1 (6 bases). This CDR3 contains 14 residues. The germline V gene encodes CDR1 SGHTA and CDR2 FQGNSA. The ends were cut back, 5 bases at V and 4 bases at J, with 12 bases in the middle. Here the CDR3 reads CASSPGVMYNEQFF. As DNA, the CDR3 is TGTGCCAGCAGCCCAGGGGTTATGTACAATGAGCAGTTCTTC.

This chain uses TRBV18 with TRBJ1-1; the D is unclear. The V end was cut by 1 base, the J end by 1 base, with 10 bases between. This CDR3 is 15 amino acids long. The germline gives CDR1 KGHSH, CDR2 LQKENI. This chain's CDR3 is CASSPQTPPNTEAFF. The CDR3 coding sequence is TGTGCCAGCTCACCACAGACTCCGCCGAACACTGAAGCTTTCTTT.

J is TRBJ2-5 and V is TRBV7-8, with 7 positions matching TRBD1. With V trimmed by 5 bases and J by 1 base, 7 bases remained unmatched. This CDR3 is built from 15 residues. Germline CDR1 and CDR2: SGHVS and FQNEAQ. The CDR3 DNA follows: TGTGCCAGCAGCACGACAGGGAAAGGCCAAGAGACCCAGTACTTC. It is translated as CASSTTGKGQETQYF.

V usage is TRBV19 and J usage is TRBJ2-1; TRBD2 matches 8 bases. CDR1 is LNHDA, CDR2 SQIVND, per germline (reference sequence). The CDR3 is 17 amino acids. The ends lost 0 bases at V and 1 base at J; junction bases unmatched: 5. CDR3 nucleotides: TGTGCCAGTAGTATAGACGATAGCGGGGTTTCCTACAATGAGCAGTTCTTC. Amino acids: CASSIDDSGVSYNEQFF.

This chain links TRBV12-3 or TRBV12-4 with TRBJ1-1; D unclear. Trimming took off 5 bases at V and 7 bases at J, with 8 bases between the two ends. The CDR3 length is 11 residues. CDR3 region: CASSPNSEAFF. The CDR3, as DNA: TGTGCCAGCAGTCCTAATAGTGAAGCTTTCTTT.

The chain couples TRBV5-1 to TRBJ2-5; 9 bases are shared with TRBD1. The junction had 4 bases not matched to a gene; V was cut back by 3 bases and J by 4 bases. The CDR3 spans 14 residues. Germline V lookup: CDR1 SGHRS, CDR2 YFSETQ. The CDR3 DNA follows: TGCGCCAGCAGCTCACAGGGGGCAGGAGAGACCCAGTACTTC. Translated: CASSSQGAGETQYF.

This chain links TRBV27 with TRBJ1-1, with D possibly being TRBD1 (5 bases). The germline V gene encodes CDR1 MNHEY and CDR2 SMNVEV (reference sequence). The CDR3 extends over 13 amino acids. V lost 2 bases, J lost 7 bases, and 11 bases lay in between. For the CDR3, the DNA is TGTGCCAGCAGTTTAATTCAGGGAAATGAAGCTTTCTTT. This translates into CASSLIQGNEAFF.

This chain joins TRBV29-1 and TRBJ2-7, with D possibly TRBD1 on 5 matching bases. V shed 5 bases and J shed 3 bases, with 14 bases lying between them. CDR1 is SQVTM and CDR2 is ANQGSEA in the germline V gene. This CDR3 is built from 13 residues. The CDR3 is CSVQGQGNYEQYF. The CDR3 DNA follows: TGCAGCGTTCAAGGGCAGGGTAACTACGAGCAGTACTTC.

This clone was counted only a few times. This chain joins TRBV3-1 (or the pseudogene TRBV3-2) and TRBJ1-1; possibly TRBD1 for D (5 bases). This CDR3 has 15 residues. V was pared by 5 bases and J by 5 bases, with 18 bases between. The germline gives CDR1 LGHDT, CDR2 YNNKEL (reference sequence). The DNA for the CDR3 is TGTGCCAGCAGCTCTGCCCGGGGGAGAGGAACTGAAGCTTTCTTT. This sequence encodes CASSSARGRGTEAFF.

This chain joins TRBV5-1 and TRBJ2-3; TRBD2 might be the D (6 bases). The CDR3 length is 15 residues. Germline V CDR1 and CDR2: SGHRS, YFSETQ. The germline V and J ends were trimmed by 4 bases and 1 base, with 13 bases remaining between them. CDR3 region: CASSREPSGTDTQYF. The CDR3 DNA reads TGCGCCAGCAGCCGCGAGCCTAGCGGCACAGATACGCAGTATTTT.

The chain has TRBV28 and TRBJ2-7; TRBD1 is a possible D gene (6 bases). This CDR3 comprises 13 residues. Germline V gene data show CDR1 as MDHEN and CDR2 as SYDVKM. V was pared by 7 bases and J by 0 bases, with 10 bases between. CDR3 sequence (DNA): TGTGCCAGCATTGACAGGAGCTCCTACGAGCAGTACTTC. The encoded protein is CASIDRSSYEQYF.

The chain couples TRBV2 to TRBJ2-3; D is uncertain. Germline CDR1 is SNHLY and CDR2 is FYNNEI. The CDR3 covers 13 residues. Trimming left V 8 bases short and J 0 bases short, with 9 bases between. The CDR3 DNA is TGTGCCAGCGTGGCAATTAGCACAGATACGCAGTATTTT. Translation gives CASVAISTDTQYF.

J is TRBJ2-1 and V is TRBV7-7; 7 bases fit TRBD2. Trimming at V came to 5 bases and at J to 4 bases, leaving 8 bases not matched to a gene. Germline loops: CDR1 SSHAT, CDR2 FNYEAQ (reference sequence). The CDR3 length is 15 residues. This chain's CDR3 is CASSLGIGGYNEQFF. CDR3 bases: TGTGCCAGCAGCCTCGGGATCGGGGGGTACAATGAGCAGTTCTTC.

The V gene is TRBV28, the J gene TRBJ2-2; 11 bases map to TRBD2. V gave up 2 bases and J gave up 3 bases; unmatched junction bases: 8. Germline values: CDR1 MDHEN, CDR2 SYDVKM. The CDR3 extends over 18 amino acids. The CDR3 bases are TGTGCCAGCAGTTTACCATATAGCGGGAGGGCCCACACCGGGGAGCTGTTTTTT. Its protein product is CASSLPYSGRAHTGELFF.

The J gene is TRBJ2-7, the V gene TRBV12-5, with 9 positions matching TRBD2. Germline loops: CDR1 LGHNT, CDR2 FRNRAP. The CDR3 has 14 amino acids. The junction had 5 bases not matched to a gene; V was cut back by 2 bases and J by 6 bases. The CDR3 reads CASGLRGRATEQYF. The CDR3 nucleotides read TGTGCTAGTGGTTTGCGCGGGAGGGCGACCGAGCAGTACTTC.

Written as DNA, the CDR3 is TGTGCCAGCAGTGAGGGGGCCTACAGAACTTCTGGCTACACCTTC. Translating gives CASSEGAYRTSGYTF. The chain joins TRBV2 to TRBJ1-2; TRBD1 is a possible D gene (6 bases). Germline V lookup: CDR1 SNHLY, CDR2 FYNNEI. V lost 3 bases and J 7 bases, leaving 18 bases between the germline ends. The CDR3 extends over 15 amino acids.

V is TRBV5-1 and J is TRBJ2-1; TRBD1 matches 8 bases. CDR3 length equals 14 residues. V was clipped by 5 bases and J by 5 bases; unmatched bases: 6. Germline-derived CDR1 and CDR2 are SGHRS and YFSETQ. CDR3: CASSSTGDDNEQFF. In nucleotides, the CDR3 is TGCGCCAGCAGTTCGACAGGGGACGACAATGAGCAGTTCTTC.

This rearrangement joins TRBV19 to TRBJ2-2, with TRBD1 as a possible D gene (6 bases). Per the germline V gene, CDR1 is LNHDA and CDR2 is SQIVND (reference sequence). Trimming stripped 4 bases from V and 0 bases from J, with 12 bases between. This CDR3 is 16 amino acids long. CDR3 DNA sequence: TGTGCCAGTAGTACGTGGACAGATCCGAACACCGGGGAGCTGTTTTTT. It translates to CASSTWTDPNTGELFF.

The rearrangement links TRBV6-6 to TRBJ1-6; 7 bases map to TRBD1. Germline assignment: CDR1 MNHNY and CDR2 SVGAGI (reference sequence). V was clipped by 4 bases and J by 6 bases; unmatched bases: 6. This CDR3 contains 15 residues. The CDR3 region has the DNA TGTGCCAGCAGTTTCGTTACAGGGGTTAATTCACCCCTCCACTTT. Protein: CASSFVTGVNSPLHF.

The J gene is TRBJ2-1, the V gene TRBV12-5, with D possibly TRBD2 on 6 matching bases. V lost 6 bases, J lost 2 bases, and 11 bases lay in between. CDR3 size: 14 residues. Germline lookup yields CDR1 LGHNT and CDR2 FRNRAP. The CDR3 DNA follows: TGTGCTAGTGGACAGGAGGGGACCTACAATGAGCAGTTCTTC. Translating gives CASGQEGTYNEQFF.